This T cell receptor (beta chain) is from a study of T cell responses to AZD1222 COVID-19 vaccine. About the study: Investigators merged groups given second doses at roughly 4 or roughly 12 weeks.

Concerning this clone itself: The antigen remains unidentified.

Overall study results and limits: Spike-specific TCR breadth and depth both grew after two AZD1222 doses.

Some clones are missing from TCRdb's copy, which holds only in-frame ones; the method was immunoSEQ multiplex PCR. The data contain 150,000 or so clones, over 75% of them singletons. Germline values: CDR1 MNHEY, CDR2 SMNVEV (reference sequence). The CDR3 contains 14 residues. The junction had 6 bases not matched to a gene; V was cut back by 7 bases and J by 8 bases. The V and J genes are TRBV27 and TRBJ1-6; 9 nucleotides align to TRBD1. The sequence was obtained from an adult in good health. This material consisted of peripheral blood, taken on day 0 of AZD1222 vaccination. This CDR3 is CASTGTGWHSPLHF. In DNA form, the CDR3 reads TGTGCCAGCACCGGGACAGGGTGGCATTCACCCCTCCACTTT.